This T cell receptor beta chain derives from a study of T-cell reconstitution after alpha-beta-depleted transplantation in children. This clonotype was picked up many times. The antigen is unknown. TCRbeta library preparation incorporated unique molecular identifiers. A single record per CDR3 protein comes from TCRdb applying MiXCR to the PCR reads. The table records 240,000 or so distinct CDR3 sequences, 6.5% to 9% of them present only once. Germline-derived CDR1 and CDR2 are MDHEN and SYDVKM. V lost 6 bases to trimming and J lost 4 bases, with 17 bases between them. There are 15 residues in the CDR3. Study-wide findings and caveats: Reported findings indicate that, about two months after transplant, alpha-beta T cells came from several hundred expanded clones, which were derived from non-depleted graft cells. After one year, T-cell counts and TCRbeta diversity mostly came from new T cells.

This TCR was sampled from a male patient aged 10-17 years who had a stem cell transplant for acute lymphoblastic leukemia, so the T cells may come from the graft donor. The sample here was PBMCs, mostly from graft donor cells, taken 180 days after TCRalphabeta/CD19-depleted stem cell transplant. The rearrangement uses TRBV28 and TRBJ2-3, with D possibly matching TRBD2 (6 bases). The CDR3 sequence: CASSIPGLLSDTQYF. The CDR3 nucleotides read TGTGCCAGCAGCATACCGGGACTCCTTTCAGATACGCAGTATTTT.